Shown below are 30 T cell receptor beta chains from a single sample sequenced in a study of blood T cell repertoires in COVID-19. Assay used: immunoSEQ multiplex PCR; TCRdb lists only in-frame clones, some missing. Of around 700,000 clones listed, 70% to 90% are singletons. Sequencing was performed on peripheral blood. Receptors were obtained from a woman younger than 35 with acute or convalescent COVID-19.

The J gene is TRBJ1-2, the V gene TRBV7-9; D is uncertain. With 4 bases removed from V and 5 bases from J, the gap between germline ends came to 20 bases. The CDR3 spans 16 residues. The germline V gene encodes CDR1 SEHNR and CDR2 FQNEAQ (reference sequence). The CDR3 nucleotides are TGTGCCAGCAGCTCCATGGACCGAACCCGAGGGTATGGCTACACCTTC. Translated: CASSSMDRTRGYGYTF.

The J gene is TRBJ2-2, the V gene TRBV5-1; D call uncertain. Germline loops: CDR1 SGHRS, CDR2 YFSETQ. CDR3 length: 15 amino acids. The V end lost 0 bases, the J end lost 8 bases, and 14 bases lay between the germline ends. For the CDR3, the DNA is TGCGCCAGCAGCTTGGCCATAGGTGGAGCGGGGGAGCTGTTTTTT. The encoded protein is CASSLAIGGAGELFF.

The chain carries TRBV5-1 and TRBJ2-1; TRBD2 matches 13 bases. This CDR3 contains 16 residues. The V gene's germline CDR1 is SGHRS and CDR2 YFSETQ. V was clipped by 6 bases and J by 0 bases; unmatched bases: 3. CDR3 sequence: CASTTSGGASYNEQFF. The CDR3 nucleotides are TGCGCCAGCACCACTAGCGGGGGGGCCTCCTACAATGAGCAGTTCTTC.

The CDR3 sequence is CASSYGGAFREQFF. The CDR3 DNA reads as TGTGCCAGCAGTTACGGCGGGGCCTTCCGGGAGCAGTTCTTC. V and J are TRBV6-2 or TRBV6-3 and TRBJ2-1; possibly TRBD2 for D (6 bases). CDR3 length equals 14 residues. V dropped 2 bases and J dropped 10 bases, with 15 bases sitting between them. CDR1 and CDR2 (germline): MNHEY, SVGEGT.

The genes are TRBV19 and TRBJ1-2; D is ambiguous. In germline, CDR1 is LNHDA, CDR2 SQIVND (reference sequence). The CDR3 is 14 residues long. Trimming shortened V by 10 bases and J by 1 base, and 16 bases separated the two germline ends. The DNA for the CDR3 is TGTGCCACCTCTGGAGTCACCAATAACTATGGCTACACCTTC. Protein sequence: CATSGVTNNYGYTF.

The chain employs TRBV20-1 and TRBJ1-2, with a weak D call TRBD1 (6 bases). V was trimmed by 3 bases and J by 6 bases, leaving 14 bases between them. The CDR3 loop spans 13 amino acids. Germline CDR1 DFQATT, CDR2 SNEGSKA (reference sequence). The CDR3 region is CSASVQGRNGYTF. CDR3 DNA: TGCAGTGCTAGTGTACAGGGCAGGAATGGCTACACCTTC.

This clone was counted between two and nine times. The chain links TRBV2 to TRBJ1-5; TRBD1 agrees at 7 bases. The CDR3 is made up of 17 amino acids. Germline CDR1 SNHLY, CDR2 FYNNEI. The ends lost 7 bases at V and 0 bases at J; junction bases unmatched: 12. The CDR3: CASTGGWGQNSNQPQHF. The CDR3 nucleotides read TGTGCCAGCACCGGAGGATGGGGACAGAATAGCAATCAGCCCCAGCATTTT.

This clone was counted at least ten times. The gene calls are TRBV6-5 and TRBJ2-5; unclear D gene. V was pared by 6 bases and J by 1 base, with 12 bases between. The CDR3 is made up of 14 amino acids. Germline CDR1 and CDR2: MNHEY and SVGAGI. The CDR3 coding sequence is TGTGCCAGCAGCAGCTACCGGAGCCAAGAGACCCAGTACTTC. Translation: CASSSYRSQETQYF.

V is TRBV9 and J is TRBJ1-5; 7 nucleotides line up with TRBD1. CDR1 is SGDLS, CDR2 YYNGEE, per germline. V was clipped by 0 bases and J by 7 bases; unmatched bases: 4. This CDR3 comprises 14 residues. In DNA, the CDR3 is TGTGCCAGCAGCGTAGCCCAGACAGGGCAGCCCCAGCATTTT. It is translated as CASSVAQTGQPQHF. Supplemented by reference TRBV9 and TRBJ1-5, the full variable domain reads DSGVTQTPKHLITATGQRVTLRCSPRSGDLSVYWYQQSLDQGLQFLIQYYNGEERAKGNILERFSAQQFPDLHSELNLSSLELGDSALYFCASSVAQTGQPQHFGDGTRLSIL.

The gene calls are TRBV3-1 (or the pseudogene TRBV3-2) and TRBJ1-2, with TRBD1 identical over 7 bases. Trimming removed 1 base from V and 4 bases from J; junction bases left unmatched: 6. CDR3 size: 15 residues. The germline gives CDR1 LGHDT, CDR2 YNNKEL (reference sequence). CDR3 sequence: CASSQGRGLGYGYTF. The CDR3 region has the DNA TGTGCCAGCAGCCAAGGAAGGGGGCTTGGCTATGGCTACACCTTC.

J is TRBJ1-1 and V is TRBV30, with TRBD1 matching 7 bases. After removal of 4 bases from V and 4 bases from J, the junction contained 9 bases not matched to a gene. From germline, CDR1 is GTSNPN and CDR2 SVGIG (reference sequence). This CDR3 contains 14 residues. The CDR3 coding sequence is TGTGCCTGGACCCCATTTACAGGGGCCACTGAAGCTTTCTTT. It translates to CAWTPFTGATEAFF.

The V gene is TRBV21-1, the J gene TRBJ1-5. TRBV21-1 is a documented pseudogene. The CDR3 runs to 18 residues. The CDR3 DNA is TGTGCCAGCAGCAAAAGGGTGACGAGGGTCTATAGCAATCAGCCCCAGCATTTT. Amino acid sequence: CASSKRVTRVYSNQPQHF.

The DNA for the CDR3 is TGTGCCTGGGAGGACAGGGGGGTCCCCTATGGCTACACCTTC. It codes for CAWEDRGVPYGYTF. The chain employs TRBV30 and TRBJ1-2; 10 nucleotides agree with TRBD1. The CDR3 is 14 residues long. Trimming removed 5 bases from V and 4 bases from J; junction bases left unmatched: 7. Germline V gives CDR1 GTSNPN, CDR2 SVGIG (reference sequence).

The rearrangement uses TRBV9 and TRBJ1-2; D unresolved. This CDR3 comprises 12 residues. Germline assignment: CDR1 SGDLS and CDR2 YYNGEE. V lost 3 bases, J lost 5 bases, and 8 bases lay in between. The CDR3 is CASSEGSYGYTF. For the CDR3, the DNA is TGTGCCAGCAGCGAAGGGAGTTATGGCTACACCTTC.

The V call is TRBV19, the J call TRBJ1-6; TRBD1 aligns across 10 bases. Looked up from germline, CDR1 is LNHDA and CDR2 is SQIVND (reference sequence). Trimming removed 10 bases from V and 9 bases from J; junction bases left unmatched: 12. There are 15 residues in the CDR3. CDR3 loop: CATTPSDRGLSPLHF. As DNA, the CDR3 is TGTGCCACCACGCCCTCCGACAGGGGGCTTTCACCCCTCCACTTT. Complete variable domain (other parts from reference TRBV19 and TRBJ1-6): DGGITQSPKYLFRKEGQNVTLSCEQNLNHDAMYWYRQDPGQGLRLIYYSQIVNDFQKGDIAEGYSVSREKKESFPLTVTSAQKNPTAFYLCATTPSDRGLSPLHFGNGTRLTVT.

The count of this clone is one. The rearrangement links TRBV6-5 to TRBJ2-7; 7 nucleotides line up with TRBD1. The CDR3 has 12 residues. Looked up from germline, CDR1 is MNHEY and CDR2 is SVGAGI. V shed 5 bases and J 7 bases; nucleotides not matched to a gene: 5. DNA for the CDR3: TGTGCCAGCAGTACACAGGGGTTAGAGCAGTACTTC. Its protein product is CASSTQGLEQYF.

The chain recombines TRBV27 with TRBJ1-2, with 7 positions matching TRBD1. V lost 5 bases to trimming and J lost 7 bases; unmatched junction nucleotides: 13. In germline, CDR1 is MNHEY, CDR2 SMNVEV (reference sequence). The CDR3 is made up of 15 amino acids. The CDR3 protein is CASSTIRQGSGGYTF. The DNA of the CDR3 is TGTGCCAGCAGTACTATTAGACAGGGCTCGGGTGGCTACACCTTC.

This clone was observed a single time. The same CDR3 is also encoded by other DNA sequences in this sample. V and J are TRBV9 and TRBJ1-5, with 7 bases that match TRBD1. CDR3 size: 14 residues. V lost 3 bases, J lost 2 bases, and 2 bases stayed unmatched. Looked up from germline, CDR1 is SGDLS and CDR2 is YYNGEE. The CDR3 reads CASSATGGNQPQHF. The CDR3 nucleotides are TGTGCCAGCAGCGCCACAGGGGGCAATCAGCCCCAGCATTTT.

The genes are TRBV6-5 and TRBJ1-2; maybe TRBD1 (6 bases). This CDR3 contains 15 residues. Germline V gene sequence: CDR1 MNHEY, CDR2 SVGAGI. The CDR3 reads CALRQDRRKSNGYTF. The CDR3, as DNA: TGTGCTCTTCGCCAGGACAGAAGAAAATCTAATGGCTACACCTTC.

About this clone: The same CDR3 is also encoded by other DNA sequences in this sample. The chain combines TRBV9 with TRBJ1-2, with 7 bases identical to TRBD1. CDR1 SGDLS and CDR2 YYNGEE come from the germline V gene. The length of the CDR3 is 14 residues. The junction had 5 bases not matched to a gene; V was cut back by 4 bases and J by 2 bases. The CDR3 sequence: CASSSSTGNYGYTF. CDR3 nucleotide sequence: TGTGCCAGCAGCTCATCGACAGGGAACTATGGCTACACCTTC. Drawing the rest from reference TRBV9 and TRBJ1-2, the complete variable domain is DSGVTQTPKHLITATGQRVTLRCSPRSGDLSVYWYQQSLDQGLQFLIQYYNGEERAKGNILERFSAQQFPDLHSELNLSSLELGDSALYFCASSSSTGNYGYTFGSGTRLTVV.

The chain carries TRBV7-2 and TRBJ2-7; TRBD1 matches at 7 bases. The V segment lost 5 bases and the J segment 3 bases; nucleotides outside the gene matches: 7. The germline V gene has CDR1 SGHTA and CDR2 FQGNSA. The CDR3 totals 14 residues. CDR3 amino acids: CASSPVGQIYEQYF. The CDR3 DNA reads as TGTGCCAGCAGCCCAGTGGGACAGATCTACGAGCAGTACTTC.

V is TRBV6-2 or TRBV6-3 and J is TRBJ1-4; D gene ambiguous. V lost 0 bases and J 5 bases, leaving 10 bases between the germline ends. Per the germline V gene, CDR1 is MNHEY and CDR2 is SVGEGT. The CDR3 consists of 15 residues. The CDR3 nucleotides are TGTGCCAGCAGTTACTCGGGAGGCCTCAATGAAAAACTGTTTTTT. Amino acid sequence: CASSYSGGLNEKLFF.

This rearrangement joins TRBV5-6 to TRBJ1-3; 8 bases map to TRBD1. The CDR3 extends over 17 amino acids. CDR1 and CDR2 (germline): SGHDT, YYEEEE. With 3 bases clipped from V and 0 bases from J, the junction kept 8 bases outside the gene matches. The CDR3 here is CASSSLTGGSSGNTIYF. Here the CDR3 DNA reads TGTGCCAGCAGCTCGCTCACAGGGGGTTCCTCTGGAAACACCATATATTTT.

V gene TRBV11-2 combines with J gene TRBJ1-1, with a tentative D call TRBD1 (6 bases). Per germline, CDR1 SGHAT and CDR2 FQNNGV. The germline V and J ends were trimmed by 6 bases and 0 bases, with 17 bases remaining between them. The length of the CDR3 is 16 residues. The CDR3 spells CASSSEWWDMNTEAFF. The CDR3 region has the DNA TGTGCCAGCAGTTCGGAGTGGTGGGACATGAACACTGAAGCTTTCTTT.

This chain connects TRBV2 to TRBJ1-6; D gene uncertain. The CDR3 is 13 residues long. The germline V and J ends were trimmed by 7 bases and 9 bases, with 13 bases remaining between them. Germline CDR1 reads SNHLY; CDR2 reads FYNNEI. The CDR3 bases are TGTGCCAGCACCCTCCGGGGTGGTTCACCCCTCCACTTT. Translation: CASTLRGGSPLHF.

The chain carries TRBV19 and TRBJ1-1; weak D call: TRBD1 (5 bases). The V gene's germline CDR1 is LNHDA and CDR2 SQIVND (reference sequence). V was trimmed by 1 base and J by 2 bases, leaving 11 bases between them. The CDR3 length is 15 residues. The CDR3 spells CASSIARQSNTEAFF. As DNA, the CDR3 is TGTGCCAGTAGTATAGCCCGACAGAGCAACACTGAAGCTTTCTTT.

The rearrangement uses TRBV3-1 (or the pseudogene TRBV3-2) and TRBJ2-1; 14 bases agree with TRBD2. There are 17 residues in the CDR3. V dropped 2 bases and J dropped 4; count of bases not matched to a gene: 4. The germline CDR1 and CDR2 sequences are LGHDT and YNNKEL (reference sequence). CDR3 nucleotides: TGTGCCAGCAGCCAAACCGGACTAGCGGGGGGATACAATGAGCAGTTCTTC. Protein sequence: CASSQTGLAGGYNEQFF.

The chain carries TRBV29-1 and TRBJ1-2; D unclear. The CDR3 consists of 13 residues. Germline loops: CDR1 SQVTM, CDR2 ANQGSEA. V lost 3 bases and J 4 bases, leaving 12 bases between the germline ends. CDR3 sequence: CSVDPGTLYGYTF. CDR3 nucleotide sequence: TGCAGCGTTGATCCGGGAACCCTCTATGGCTACACCTTC.

DNA for the CDR3: TGTGCCAGTAGTATAAAAGCCGGGACTGAAGCTTTCTTT. Translating gives CASSIKAGTEAFF. The genes are TRBV19 and TRBJ1-1; no definite D call. Germline loops: CDR1 LNHDA, CDR2 SQIVND (reference sequence). V shed 2 bases and J shed 5 bases, with 9 bases lying between them. The CDR3 is 13 amino acids.

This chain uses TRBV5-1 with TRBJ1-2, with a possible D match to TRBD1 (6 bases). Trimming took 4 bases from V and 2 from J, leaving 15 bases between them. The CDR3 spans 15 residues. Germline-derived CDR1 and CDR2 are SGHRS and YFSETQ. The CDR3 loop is CASSPLQGPNYGYTF. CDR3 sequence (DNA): TGCGCCAGCAGCCCCCTTCAGGGGCCCAACTATGGCTACACCTTC.